This T cell receptor beta chain appears in the sequencing data of a study of T cells of healthy individuals. TCRdb itself ran the 5' RACE reads through MiXCR, one entry per CDR3 protein. This table has 53,000 or so distinct CDR3 sequences, around 15% appearing once. This clonotype was seen ten or more times. With V trimmed by 1 base and J by 3 bases, 6 bases remained unmatched. Germline V gene lookup returns CDR1 SQVTM and CDR2 ANQGSEA. CDR3 size: 14 residues. The V call is TRBV29-1, the J call TRBJ2-7, with 7 bases lining up with TRBD1. The TCR was taken from a human donor in good health. The CDR3 DNA reads TGCAGCGTTGAAGTGGGGAACAGGGGCTACGAGCAGTACTTC. It specifies CSVEVGNRGYEQYF.